Below, one T cell receptor (beta chain) is given with its context. This record belongs to a study of blood T cell repertoires in COVID-19. Study-level information: Donors in the United States, Italy and Spain gave samples during acute or convalescent COVID-19.

The study drew participants aged about 18 to 95 years from 20 to 30 US areas. Participant-given clinical history determined each cohort assignment. Per the study methods: For nucleated cells, counts were estimated from reference gene primer amplification. Libraries were prepared by immunoSEQ multiplex PCR; TCRdb keeps only in-frame clonotypes and omits some of them. For V, J and clone size, that table is used; D and trimming come from the DNA. The sample lists approximately 300,000 clones; 85% were seen once. The specimen sequenced was PBMCs or T cells enriched from blood (not recorded which). The TCR comes from a woman between 25 and 40 years old who had been exposed to COVID-19.

In DNA, the CDR3 is TGCAGCGTTGGTTGGGGACCGGGGGGCGATGGCTACACCTTC. Residues: CSVGWGPGGDGYTF. This chain links TRBV29-1 with TRBJ1-2; the D gene is possibly TRBD1 (6 bases). The CDR3 contains 14 residues. Trimming stripped 4 bases from V and 6 bases from J, with 18 bases between. The V gene's germline CDR1 is SQVTM and CDR2 ANQGSEA.